This T cell receptor (beta chain) is from a study of monozygotic twins with inflammatory bowel disease. The CDR3 sequence is 13 residues long. The germline V gene encodes CDR1 SGHTA and CDR2 FQGNSA. TCRdb reprocessed the 5' RACE reads; each CDR3 protein has one entry and no DNA is given. The sample table sets out nearly 450,000 distinct CDR3 sequences. This chain connects TRBV7-2 to TRBJ1-1. The sequenced material came from blood. This clonotype was obtained from a human donor with ulcerative colitis or Crohn's disease, or a healthy co-twin of an affected twin (not recorded which). The CDR3: CASSLIVSTEAFF.